This TCR beta chain emerged from a study of blood T cell repertoires in COVID-19. Across the whole study: The study drew acute and convalescent COVID-19 samples from the United States, Italy and Spain.

Trimming removed 4 bases from V and 7 bases from J; junction bases left unmatched: 11. The CDR3 covers 14 residues. From germline, CDR1 is SGHNT and CDR2 YYREEE (reference sequence). Authors' processing steps: The authors estimated nucleated cell counts from reference gene primer amplification. Method: immunoSEQ multiplex PCR; TCRdb's copy keeps in-frame clones and lacks some. Clone size and the V and J calls come from that table; the DNA yielded D and trimming. The data contain roughly 410,000 clones, approximately 87% of them singletons. The sample was peripheral blood. The J gene is TRBJ2-7, the V gene TRBV5-4, with 7 bases lining up with TRBD2. The TCR comes from a woman aged 60 to 75 with COVID-19, enrolled during active disease. CDR3 in DNA: TGTGCCAGCAGCATCCGGACTAGGGATAAGGAGCAGTACTTC. Protein: CASSIRTRDKEQYF.